This is a list of T cell receptor beta chains from one sample in a study of cytomegalovirus exposure and HLA in healthy donors. TCRdb keeps only in-frame clones here, not all; method: immunoSEQ multiplex PCR. This table holds more than 100,000 clones, 72% found once. The sample comprised PBMCs. All receptors come from a man aged 45-65 years in good health and CMV-seropositive. CDR3s include the opening cysteine and the closing phenylalanine or tryptophan.

v_gene,j_gene,CDR3aa
TRBV9,TRBJ2-5,CASSVGASAWGVQETQYF
TRBV15,TRBJ1-1,CATSRGGGGNTEAFF
TRBV7-2,TRBJ1-6,CASSPPGQGARSPLHF
TRBV7-7,TRBJ2-3,CASSLAGADTQYF
TRBV19,TRBJ1-2,CASSIKGTGTHGYTF
TRBV28,TRBJ2-7,CATGDFYEQYF
TRBV7-9,TRBJ1-4,CASSLGTDNEKLFF
TRBV5-6,TRBJ1-3,CASSPDRRNTIYF
TRBV7-9,TRBJ1-2,CASSRQGANYGYTF
TRBV18,TRBJ2-2,CASSPSSTGELFF
TRBV7-9,TRBJ1-1,CASTTGSNTEAFF
TRBV27,TRBJ2-1,CASSLPGQGYNEQFF
TRBV6-5,TRBJ1-1,CASSVGHSNTEAFF
TRBV7-2,TRBJ2-2,CASSRKGTAGHTGELFF
TRBV5-1,TRBJ1-2,CASSLGTEGNGYTF
TRBV18,TRBJ2-5,CASSLYSSRTSGNQETQYF
TRBV2,TRBJ2-2,CASRGGRATGELFF
TRBV7-9,TRBJ2-5,CASSQGLAEETQYF
TRBV11-3,TRBJ2-3,CAGKTASGDTQYF
TRBV5-1,TRBJ2-6,CASSFGSSGANVLTF
TRBV15,TRBJ2-2,CATSSGAGRGRDGELFF
TRBV4-3,TRBJ2-1,CASSQVVSYNEQFF
TRBV29-1,TRBJ2-7,CSGGTAYEQYF
TRBV13,TRBJ1-1,CASSRQGAVTEAFF
TRBV7-3,TRBJ2-3,CASSSQPGRTTDTQYF
TRBV13,TRBJ2-1,CASSLYGLVVDEQFF
TRBV5-1,TRBJ2-5,CASSRGDRTQETQYF
TRBV7-7,TRBJ1-3,CASSLGDRGENTIYF
TRBV6-1,TRBJ2-3,CASSEGGGGQDTQYF
TRBV5-4,TRBJ2-5,CASSLGRTGQETQYF
TRBV7-3,TRBJ2-1,CASSLFRGGHNEQFF
TRBV6-5,TRBJ2-4,CASSYSSGEENIQYF
TRBV5-6,TRBJ1-1,CASSFALAAPSRTEAFF
TRBV27,TRBJ2-7,CASSSTGLGAYEQYF
TRBV9,TRBJ2-1,CASSVGSGRGGYNEQFF
TRBV6-4,TRBJ2-5,CASSRTSGGQETQYF
TRBV6-4,TRBJ2-2,CASSPRAGGDTGELFF
TRBV7-2,TRBJ1-2,CASSPGDRGTHGYTF
TRBV29-1,TRBJ2-3,CSAIRGSTDTQYF
TRBV10-3,TRBJ1-5,CAISRGGERDQPQHF
TRBV10-3,TRBJ2-3,CAVRRGMDTDTQYF
TRBV5-1,TRBJ2-3,CASSLEGGPLDTQYF
TRBV6-1,TRBJ2-7,CASSEGTTRGREQYF
TRBV9,TRBJ2-1,CASSVGLAGGGEQFF
TRBV7-2,TRBJ1-5,CASSLAGQGNQPQHF
TRBV9,TRBJ1-2,CASSAGGGQGYGYTF
TRBV6-6,TRBJ2-2,CASSYGGSRGTGELFF
TRBV4-3,TRBJ2-7,CASSQDLGQGYRYEQYF
TRBV6-1,TRBJ2-7,CASSSTGWSYEQYF
TRBV2,TRBJ1-5,CATWGGDSNQPQHF
TRBV14,TRBJ1-5,CASSQEAQPQHF
TRBV5-6,TRBJ1-6,CASSYRGAGSPLHF
TRBV5-1,TRBJ1-1,CASSFNRNTEAFF
TRBV5-1,TRBJ2-3,CASSLVAGTDTQYF
TRBV9,TRBJ2-5,CASIEGAVQETQYF